This T cell receptor (beta chain) was sequenced for a study of cytomegalovirus exposure and HLA in healthy donors. Germline lookup yields CDR1 MNHNS and CDR2 SASEGT. Trimming stripped 3 bases from V and 8 bases from J, with 19 bases between. The CDR3 is 15 amino acids. The PCR employed 60 Vbeta primers together with 13 Jbeta primers. Methods used by the authors: A later analysis tallied roughly 77 million unique TCR beta chains, about 9.9 million of them shared. Some clones are missing from TCRdb's copy, which holds only in-frame ones; the method was immunoSEQ multiplex PCR. V and J calls plus clone size are reproduced from that table; the DNA served to infer D and trimming. Of around 150,000 clones detected, about four fifths appear once; the ten largest clones hold roughly 13%. On this clone: Its cognate antigen is unknown.

Study-level points and caveats: Specific recognition of CMV antigens was confirmed in vitro for a few chains (all CMV-associated). An analysis done earlier found most TCR beta V segments productive about 90% or about 30% of the time.

The genes are TRBV6-1 and TRBJ1-2; D possibly corresponds to TRBD1 (5 bases). The TCR was taken from a woman aged 45-65 years in good health and CMV-seronegative. Sample: PBMCs. CDR3 residues: CASSEGRVGEAGYTF. DNA of the CDR3: TGTGCCAGCAGTGAGGGAAGAGTAGGGGAGGCCGGCTACACCTTC.